What follows describes a single TCR beta chain. The antigen is not known. This sample is drawn from a study of T cell responses to AZD1222 COVID-19 vaccine. TCRdb's copy holds only in-frame clones and misses some; the assay was immunoSEQ multiplex PCR. Here the sample spans 100,000 to 140,000 clones, roughly 90% being singletons. The CDR3 is 16 residues long. Trimming shortened V by 3 bases and J by 3 bases, and 14 bases separated the two germline ends. Germline-derived CDR1 and CDR2 are KGHDR and SFDVKD. The study's findings and limits: Donors in the cohort were predominantly white British and more often female, and clonal diversity was possibly underestimated. Just six AZD1222 recipients tested seropositive at baseline. Breadth and depth of Spike-specific TCRs rose after two AZD1222 doses.

This receptor was identified in an adult in good health. The chain is built from TRBV24-1 and TRBJ1-5, with D maybe TRBD1 (5 bases). The specimen was peripheral blood, collected on day 0 of AZD1222 vaccination. CDR3 DNA sequence: TGTGCCACCAGTGATGGGGGAAGACAGAACAATCAGCCCCAGCATTTT. Residues: CATSDGGRQNNQPQHF.